This passage covers 12 T cell receptor beta chains from one sample sequenced in a study of regulatory T cells in long-lasting Graves disease. According to the study, TCR beta libraries were built with iRepertoire HTBI primers and CDR3-region Arm-PCR. One entry per CDR3 protein, called by TCRdb with MiXCR from the multiplex PCR reads. The sample holds about 660,000 distinct CDR3 sequences; about 30% are singletons and the top ten take 42%. Stated time point: persistent/refractory GD, antithyroid drugs over 5 years with positive TRAb. Extracted PBMC RNA gave rise to the TCR library. Sample: peripheral blood mononuclear cells (PBMCs), taken when the disease was refractory, from a patient treated with antithyroid drugs. The receptors were sampled from a female donor with Graves disease.

Many counts were recorded for this clonotype. V usage is TRBV5-1 and J usage is TRBJ1-1; D is ambiguous. In germline, CDR1 is SGHRS, CDR2 YFSETQ. V was trimmed by 0 bases and J by 1 base, leaving 7 bases between them. CDR3 length: 14 residues. The CDR3 is CASSLDGWNTEAFF. CDR3 nucleotides: TGCGCCAGCAGCTTGGATGGTTGGAACACTGAAGCTTTCTTT.

This clonotype came up many times. V gene TRBV12-3 or TRBV12-4 combines with J gene TRBJ1-1; 7 bases map to TRBD1. V lost 6 bases and J lost 8; bases outside the gene matches: 6. This CDR3 contains 12 residues. Here the CDR3 DNA reads TGTGCCAGCAGACAAGGGACAGCAGAAGCTTTCTTT. Its protein product is CASRQGTAEAFF.

This clonotype was observed a few times. V is TRBV29-1 and J is TRBJ2-5, with TRBD2 matching 10 bases. Germline trimming cut 4 bases from V and 5 bases from J; bases unmatched to any gene: 7. There are 14 residues in the CDR3. Looked up from germline, CDR1 is SQVTM and CDR2 is ANQGSEA. CDR3 amino acids: CSVGPSGSSETQYF. The CDR3 nucleotides read TGCAGCGTTGGACCTAGCGGGAGTTCGGAGACCCAGTACTTC.

Notes on this clonotype: With only one base between it and a far larger clone, this is likely a read error. V is TRBV6-4 and J is TRBJ1-2; TRBD1 matches at 8 bases. Germline V lookup: CDR1 MRHNA, CDR2 SNTAGT. The CDR3 has 14 amino acids. The CDR3 spells CASSYRTGNYGCTF. In DNA form, the CDR3 reads TGTGCCAGCAGTTACAGGACAGGGAACTATGGCTGCACCTTC.

This clonotype has just a few counts. The chain carries TRBV6-9 and TRBJ1-6, with no clear D. With 2 bases removed from V and 8 bases from J, the gap between germline ends came to 4 bases. Germline CDR1 MNHGY, CDR2 SVAAGI. This CDR3 contains 12 residues. The DNA for the CDR3 is TGTGCCAGCAGTTATCTGTATTCACCCCTCCACTTT. Its protein product is CASSYLYSPLHF.

This clonotype was detected a few times. The rearrangement joins TRBV11-2 to TRBJ2-1, with 15 bases aligning to TRBD2. Germline CDR1 reads SGHAT; CDR2 reads FQNNGV. V lost 5 bases, J lost 4 bases, and 3 bases stayed unmatched. The CDR3 totals 16 residues. CDR3 in amino acids: CASSLGTSGRYNEQFF. The CDR3 nucleotides are TGTGCCAGCAGCCTAGGGACTAGCGGGAGGTACAATGAGCAGTTCTTC.

This chain connects TRBV20-1 to TRBJ1-5, with D perhaps TRBD1 (5 bases). V lost 3 bases to trimming and J lost 7 bases, with 13 bases between them. The CDR3 runs to 13 residues. The germline V gene encodes CDR1 DFQATT and CDR2 SNEGSKA (reference sequence). In DNA, the CDR3 is TGCAGTGCTAGCTTTCAGGCAGGGCAGCCCCAGCATTTT. Translating it yields CSASFQAGQPQHF.

This clonotype appeared a few times. This chain joins TRBV2 and TRBJ2-5; possibly TRBD1 or TRBD2 for D (5 bases each). Trimming took 6 bases from V and 9 from J, leaving 23 bases between them. This CDR3 has 15 residues. Germline CDR1 is SNHLY and CDR2 is FYNNEI. The CDR3 coding sequence is TGTGCCAGCAGCGTAGCTGGGGCCCTTGGGAGTCCCCAGTACTTC. Its translation is CASSVAGALGSPQYF. The variable domain in full, with the rest retrieved from reference TRBV2 and TRBJ2-5, is EPEVTQTPSHQVTQMGQEVILRCVPISNHLYFYWYRQILGQKVEFLVSFYNNEISEKSEIFDDQFSVERPDGSNFTLKIRSTKLEDSAMYFCASSVAGALGSPQYFGPGTRLLVL.

This clonotype was seen at least ten times. The gene calls are TRBV2 and TRBJ1-4; D perhaps matches TRBD1 (5 bases). The CDR3 consists of 14 residues. V gave up 4 bases and J gave up 8 bases, with 14 bases separating them. Germline V gene sequence: CDR1 SNHLY, CDR2 FYNNEI. For the CDR3, the DNA is TGTGCCAGCAGTGCCGTATCAGGGAGAGAAAAACTGTTTTTT. It is translated as CASSAVSGREKLFF.

This clonotype showed up many times. The CDR3 reads CASSSPGTPMNTEAFF. CDR3 DNA sequence: TGTGCCAGCAGTTCCCCCGGGACACCCATGAACACTGAAGCTTTCTTT. The V and J genes are TRBV28 and TRBJ1-1; tentative D call: TRBD1 (6 bases). CDR3 size: 16 residues. Trimming cost V 4 bases and J 0 bases, with 15 bases left between them. Germline lookup yields CDR1 MDHEN and CDR2 SYDVKM.

On this clonotype itself: This may stem from a read error, because a much larger clone lies one nucleotide away. Lacking the conserved final phenylalanine or tryptophan, this CDR3 likely reflects a read error. The chain has TRBV20-1 and TRBJ2-4; 8 bases map to TRBD1. The germline V gene encodes CDR1 DFQATT and CDR2 SNEGSKA (reference sequence). This CDR3 is built from 13 residues. Germline trimming cut 5 bases from V and 8 bases from J; bases unmatched to any gene: 8. The CDR3 here is CSAPRGQGDIQYL. As DNA, the CDR3 is TGCAGTGCTCCCCGCGGACAGGGCGACATTCAGTACCTC.

This clonotype was detected a few times. This chain joins TRBV10-2 and TRBJ1-2; D remains ambiguous. This CDR3 has 14 amino acids. Germline lookup yields CDR1 WSHSY and CDR2 SAAADI. V dropped 0 bases and J dropped 0 bases, with 5 bases sitting between them. The CDR3 DNA reads TGCGCCAGCAGTGAGTCAGCAGCTAACTATGGCTACACCTTC. It yields the protein CASSESAANYGYTF.